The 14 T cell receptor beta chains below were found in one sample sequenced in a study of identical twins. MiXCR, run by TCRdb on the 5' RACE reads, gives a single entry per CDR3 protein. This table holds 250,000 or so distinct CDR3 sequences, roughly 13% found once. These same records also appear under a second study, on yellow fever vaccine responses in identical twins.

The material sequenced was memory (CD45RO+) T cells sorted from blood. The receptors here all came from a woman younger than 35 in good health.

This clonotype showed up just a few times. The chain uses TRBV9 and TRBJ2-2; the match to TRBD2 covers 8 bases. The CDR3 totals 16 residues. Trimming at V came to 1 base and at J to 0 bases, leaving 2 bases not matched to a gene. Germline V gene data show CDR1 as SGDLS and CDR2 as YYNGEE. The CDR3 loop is CASSVPGGTNTGELFF. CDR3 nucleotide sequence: TGTGCCAGCAGCGTACCGGGGGGGACGAACACCGGGGAGCTGTTTTTT. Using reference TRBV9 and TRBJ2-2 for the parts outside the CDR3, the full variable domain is DSGVTQTPKHLITATGQRVTLRCSPRSGDLSVYWYQQSLDQGLQFLIQYYNGEERAKGNILERFSAQQFPDLHSELNLSSLELGDSALYFCASSVPGGTNTGELFFGEGSRLTVL.

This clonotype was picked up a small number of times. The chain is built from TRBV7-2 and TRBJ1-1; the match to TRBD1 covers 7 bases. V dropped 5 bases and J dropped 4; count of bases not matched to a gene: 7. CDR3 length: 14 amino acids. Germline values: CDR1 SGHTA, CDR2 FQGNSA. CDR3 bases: TGTGCCAGCAGCGGTCGACAGGGCCTCACTGAAGCTTTCTTT. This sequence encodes CASSGRQGLTEAFF. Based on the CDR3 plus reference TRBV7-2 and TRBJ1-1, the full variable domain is GAGVSQSPSNKVTEKGKDVELRCDPISGHTALYWYRQSLGQGLEFLIYFQGNSAPDKSGLPSDRFSAERTGGSVSTLTIQRTQQEDSAVYLCASSGRQGLTEAFFGQGTRLTVV.

CDR3 in DNA: TGTGCCAGCAGTTACGCAGGGGGGAACACTGAAGCTTTCTTT. Amino acids: CASSYAGGNTEAFF. The chain has TRBV6-5 and TRBJ1-1, with 7 bases identical to TRBD1. This CDR3 has 14 amino acids. Germline-derived CDR1 and CDR2 are MNHEY and SVGAGI. V trimming: 2 bases; J trimming: 1 base; junction bases outside the gene matches: 1.

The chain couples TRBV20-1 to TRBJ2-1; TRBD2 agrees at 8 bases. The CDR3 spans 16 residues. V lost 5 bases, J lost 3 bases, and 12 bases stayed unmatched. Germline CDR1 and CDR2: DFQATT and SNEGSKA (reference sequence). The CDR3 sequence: CSALSRGGLSYNEQFF. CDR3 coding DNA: TGCAGTGCTTTATCCCGGGGGGGGCTAAGCTACAATGAGCAGTTCTTC.

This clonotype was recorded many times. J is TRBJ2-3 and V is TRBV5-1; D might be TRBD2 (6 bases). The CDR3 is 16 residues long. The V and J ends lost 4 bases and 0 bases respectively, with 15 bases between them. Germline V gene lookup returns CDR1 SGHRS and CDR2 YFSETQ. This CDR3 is CASSRGRDFSTDTQYF. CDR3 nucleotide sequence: TGCGCCAGCAGCAGGGGACGGGACTTCAGCACAGATACGCAGTATTTT.

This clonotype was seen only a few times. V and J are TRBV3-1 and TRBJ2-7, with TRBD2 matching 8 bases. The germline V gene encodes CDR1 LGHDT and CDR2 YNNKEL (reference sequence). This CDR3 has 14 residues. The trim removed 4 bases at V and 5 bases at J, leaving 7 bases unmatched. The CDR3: CASSRRGGGHEQYF. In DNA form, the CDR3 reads TGTGCCAGCAGCCGTCGGGGCGGGGGGCACGAGCAGTACTTC.

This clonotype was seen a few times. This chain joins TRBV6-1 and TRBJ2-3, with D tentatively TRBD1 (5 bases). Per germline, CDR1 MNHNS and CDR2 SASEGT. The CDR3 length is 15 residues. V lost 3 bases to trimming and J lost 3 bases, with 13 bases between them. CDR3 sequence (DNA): TGTGCCAGCAGTGACTTCAGGGCCAGGACAGATACGCAGTATTTT. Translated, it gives CASSDFRARTDTQYF.

CDR3 in DNA: TGCGCCAGCAGCCAAGAAGGGCCGGGGGCCCAAGAGACCCAGTACTTC. It codes for CASSQEGPGAQETQYF. The chain joins TRBV4-3 to TRBJ2-5; D assignment may be TRBD1 or TRBD2 (6 bases each). This CDR3 has 16 amino acids. V gave up 0 bases and J gave up 1 base, with 12 bases separating them. CDR1 and CDR2 (germline): LGHNA, YSLEER.

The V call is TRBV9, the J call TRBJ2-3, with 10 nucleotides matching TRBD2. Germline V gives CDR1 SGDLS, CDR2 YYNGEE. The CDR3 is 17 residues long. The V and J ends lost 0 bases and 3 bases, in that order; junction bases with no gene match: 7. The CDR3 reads CASSVAASGGGTDTQYF. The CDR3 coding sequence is TGTGCCAGCAGCGTAGCTGCTAGCGGGGGAGGGACAGATACGCAGTATTTT.

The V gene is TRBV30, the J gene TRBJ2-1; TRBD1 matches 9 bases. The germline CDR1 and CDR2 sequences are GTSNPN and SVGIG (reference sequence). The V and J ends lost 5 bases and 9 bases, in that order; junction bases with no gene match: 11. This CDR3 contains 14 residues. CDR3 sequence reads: CAWEQQGARGEQFF. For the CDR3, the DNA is TGTGCCTGGGAACAACAGGGGGCTAGGGGTGAGCAGTTCTTC.

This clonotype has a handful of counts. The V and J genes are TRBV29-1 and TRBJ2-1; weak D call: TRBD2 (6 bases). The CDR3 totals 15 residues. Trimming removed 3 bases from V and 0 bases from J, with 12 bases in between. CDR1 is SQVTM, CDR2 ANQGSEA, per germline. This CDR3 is CSVDLRGSSYNEQFF. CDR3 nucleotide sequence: TGCAGCGTTGATCTTCGGGGGAGCTCCTACAATGAGCAGTTCTTC.

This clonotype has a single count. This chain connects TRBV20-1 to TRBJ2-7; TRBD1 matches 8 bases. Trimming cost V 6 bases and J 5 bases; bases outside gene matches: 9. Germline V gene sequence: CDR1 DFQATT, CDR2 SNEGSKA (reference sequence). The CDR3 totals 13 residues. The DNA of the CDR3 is TGCAGTGCCCTCGGGCAGGGGGCCAACGAGCAGTACTTC. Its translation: CSALGQGANEQYF.

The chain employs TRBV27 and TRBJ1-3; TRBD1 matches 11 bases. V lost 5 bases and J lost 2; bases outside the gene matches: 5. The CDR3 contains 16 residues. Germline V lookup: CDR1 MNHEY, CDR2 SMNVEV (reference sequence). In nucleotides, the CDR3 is TGTGCCAGCAGTGGGAGGACAGGGGGCACTGGAAACACCATATATTTT. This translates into CASSGRTGGTGNTIYF.

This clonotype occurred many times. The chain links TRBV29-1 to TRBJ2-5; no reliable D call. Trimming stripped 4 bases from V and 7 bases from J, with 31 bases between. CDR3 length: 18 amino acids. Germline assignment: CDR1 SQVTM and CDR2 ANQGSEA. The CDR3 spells CSVGADDSSVRKRGTQYF. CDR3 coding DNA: TGCAGCGTTGGTGCCGACGACTCGTCAGTGCGTAAAAGAGGGACCCAGTACTTC. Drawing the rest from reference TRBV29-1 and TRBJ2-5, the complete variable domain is SAVISQKPSRDICQRGTSLTIQCQVDSQVTMMFWYRQQPGQSLTLIATANQGSEATYESGFVIDKFPISRPNLTFSTLTVSNMSPEDSSIYLCSVGADDSSVRKRGTQYFGPGTRLLVL.